This T cell receptor (beta chain) is from a study of control samples from healthy donors and cancer patients. Germline V gene data show CDR1 as SGHDT and CDR2 as YYEEEE. Between the trimmed V and J ends, which lost 4 bases and 2 bases, there was a span of 13 bases. This CDR3 is 14 amino acids long. Method: immunoSEQ multiplex PCR; TCRdb's copy keeps in-frame clones and lacks some. The repertoire includes tens of thousands of clones, around 81% of them detected once, and around 20% sits in the top ten. The chain joins TRBV5-6 to TRBJ2-7, with a tentative D call TRBD1 (6 bases). The TCR sequence derives from a man aged 30-40 years in good health. The sequenced material came from blood. The CDR3 here is CASSPGTFTYEQYF. Written as DNA, the CDR3 is TGTGCCAGCAGCCCAGGGACATTTACCTACGAGCAGTACTTC.